Below are 27 T cell receptor beta chains sequenced from a single sample in a study of blood T cells in healthy people across ages. It was with a sample-barcoded 5' primer and a J-beta primer mix that a second PCR of roughly 6 to 12 cycles was run. One entry per CDR3 protein results from TCRdb running MiXCR on the 5' RACE reads. The sample includes approximately 680,000 distinct CDR3 sequences, around 32% of them seen just once. The sequenced sample consisted of blood. Receptors were obtained from a woman older than 75 in good health.

This clonotype was counted at least ten times. The chain is built from TRBV5-1 and TRBJ1-6; TRBD1 agrees at 8 bases. This CDR3 is built from 16 residues. Looked up from germline, CDR1 is SGHRS and CDR2 is YFSETQ. V shed 1 base and J 7 bases; nucleotides not matched to a gene: 7. The CDR3 DNA follows: TGCGCCAGCAGCTTGCGGACAGGGCAGAGGAATTCACCCCTCCACTTT. Amino acid sequence: CASSLRTGQRNSPLHF.

In this sample, this clonotype turned up many times. The chain uses TRBV27 and TRBJ2-3; D perhaps matches TRBD2 (5 bases). This CDR3 spans 13 amino acids. The ends were cut back, 6 bases at V and 4 bases at J, with 11 bases in the middle. CDR1 is MNHEY and CDR2 is SMNVEV in the germline V gene (reference sequence). The CDR3 loop reads CASSLLGADTQYF. The CDR3 bases are TGTGCCAGCAGCCTACTCGGGGCAGATACGCAGTATTTT.

A word on this clonotype: Likely a read error: the CDR3 ends without its conserved phenylalanine or tryptophan. The V gene is TRBV29-1, the J gene TRBJ1-1; D might be TRBD1 (5 bases). Germline CDR1 is SQVTM and CDR2 is ANQGSEA. The CDR3 spans 11 residues. In DNA form, the CDR3 reads TGCATCTGCAGGGTACGCACTGAAGCTTTCTGT. Translated: CICRVRTEAFC.

A word on this clonotype: Given a much more abundant clone one base away, this may be a read error. The genes are TRBV6-2 or TRBV6-3 and TRBJ2-7; 9 nucleotides align to TRBD1. V was clipped by 7 bases and J by 5 bases; unmatched bases: 18. CDR3 size: 17 residues. The germline V gene encodes CDR1 MNHEY and CDR2 SVGEGT. The DNA of the CDR3 is TGTGCCAGCACCGGTGCCCTCCGACAGGGGGTCGGAAACGAGCAGTACTTC. Translated, it gives CASTGALRQGVGNEQYF.

CDR3 nucleotides: TGCAGTGCTAGAGCGGCAGATCGGCGTCAGCCCCAGCATTTT. This gives the protein CSARAADRRQPQHF. J is TRBJ1-5 and V is TRBV20-1; D ambiguous. Germline V gene data show CDR1 as DFQATT and CDR2 as SNEGSKA (reference sequence). The CDR3 totals 14 residues. V was trimmed by 1 base and J by 6 bases, leaving 13 bases between them.

As concerns this clonotype: This may arise from a read error, as a much more abundant clone is one base away. The chain employs TRBV4-3 and TRBJ2-5; 9 nucleotides agree with TRBD1. The CDR3 is 15 residues long. Germline assignment: CDR1 LGHNA and CDR2 YSLEER. The CDR3 coding sequence is TGCGCCAACAGCCCAGGACAGGGGCTAGGTGAGACCCAGTACTTC. It specifies CANSPGQGLGETQYF.

In the case of this clonotype: A read error may explain this, as a much larger clone is one base away. The V and J genes are TRBV6-2 or TRBV6-3 and TRBJ1-2, with D hard to call. V was clipped by 6 bases and J by 8 bases, with 13 bases between them. Germline CDR1 MNHEY, CDR2 SVGEGT. The CDR3 totals 12 residues. CDR3 region: CASSEIWGGYTF. The CDR3 region has the DNA TGTGCCAGCAGCGAAATTTGGGGAGGCTACACCTTC.

The chain joins TRBV7-9 to TRBJ1-1; 9 bases are shared with TRBD1. Germline V gives CDR1 SEHNR, CDR2 FQNEAQ (reference sequence). V lost 5 bases, J lost 1 base, and 5 bases stayed unmatched. The CDR3 extends over 15 amino acids. The CDR3 DNA reads TGTGCCAGCAGCCCACGGGACAGGGAGAACACTGAAGCTTTCTTT. As protein: CASSPRDRENTEAFF.

This clonotype was recorded only once. This chain joins TRBV4-2 and TRBJ1-6; unclear D gene. This CDR3 region has 14 residues. Germline CDR1 is LGHNA and CDR2 is YNFKEQ. V was pared by 1 base and J by 10 bases, with 11 bases between. The CDR3 protein is CASSQGIVVSPLHF. For the CDR3, the DNA is TGTGCCAGCAGCCAAGGAATAGTTGTATCACCCCTCCACTTT.

The chain is built from TRBV3-1 and TRBJ1-1; tentative D call: TRBD1 (5 bases). CDR3 length: 12 amino acids. In germline, CDR1 is LGHDT, CDR2 YNNKEL (reference sequence). V was trimmed by 1 base and J by 13 bases, leaving 13 bases between them. CDR3 in amino acids: CASSQGSWGVFF. The DNA for the CDR3 is TGTGCCAGCAGCCAAGGTAGCTGGGGGGTTTTCTTT.

At least ten counts were recorded for this clonotype. The chain is built from TRBV12-5 and TRBJ2-3; 7 nucleotides line up with TRBD2. The CDR3 sequence is 14 residues long. The germline V gene has CDR1 LGHNT and CDR2 FRNRAP. J lost 5 bases, V lost 6 bases, and 8 bases had no gene match. As DNA, the CDR3 is TGTGCTAGTGGCCCGGGCCCGGGAGGAGATACGCAGTATTTT. This translates into CASGPGPGGDTQYF.

The chain has TRBV7-8 and TRBJ1-5; D call uncertain. The CDR3 spans 16 residues. With 0 bases removed from V and 4 bases from J, the gap between germline ends came to 13 bases. Germline V gene data show CDR1 as SGHVS and CDR2 as FQNEAQ. DNA of the CDR3: TGTGCCAGCAGCTTAGCGCTGGTTACAGTTAATCAGCCCCAGCATTTT. Translation gives CASSLALVTVNQPQHF.

This clonotype was recorded at least ten times. The genes are TRBV5-1 and TRBJ2-7; D gene ambiguous. In germline, CDR1 is SGHRS, CDR2 YFSETQ. V was pared by 0 bases and J by 5 bases, with 12 bases between. The CDR3 has 14 amino acids. The CDR3 nucleotides are TGCGCCAGCAGCTTGGCCGGCAGCCGCGACGAGCAGTACTTC. This translates into CASSLAGSRDEQYF. The full variable domain, its missing parts supplied by reference TRBV5-1 and TRBJ2-7, is KAGVTQTPRYLIKTRGQQVTLSCSPISGHRSVSWYQQTPGQGLQFLFEYFSETQRNKGNFPGRFSGRQFSNSRSEMNVSTLELGDSALYLCASSLAGSRDEQYFGPGTRLTVT.

This clonotype was detected many times. The CDR3 reads CASSVDIAKNIQYF. In DNA, the CDR3 is TGCGCCAGCAGCGTAGACATAGCCAAAAACATTCAGTACTTC. The genes are TRBV5-1 and TRBJ2-4, with D uncertain. Germline V lookup: CDR1 SGHRS, CDR2 YFSETQ. The ends were cut back, 4 bases at V and 0 bases at J, with 8 bases in the middle. The CDR3 spans 14 residues. Drawing the rest from reference TRBV5-1 and TRBJ2-4, the complete variable domain is KAGVTQTPRYLIKTRGQQVTLSCSPISGHRSVSWYQQTPGQGLQFLFEYFSETQRNKGNFPGRFSGRQFSNSRSEMNVSTLELGDSALYLCASSVDIAKNIQYFGAGTRLSVL.

This chain uses TRBV12-3 or TRBV12-4 with TRBJ2-3, with no clear D. This CDR3 has 15 amino acids. Trimming shortened V by 3 bases and J by 11 bases, and 21 bases separated the two germline ends. The CDR3 spells CASSLAGKSADVQYF. The CDR3, as DNA: TGTGCCAGCAGTTTGGCAGGCAAGAGCGCAGATGTGCAGTATTTT.

The chain is built from TRBV30 and TRBJ1-1, with D unclear. V was clipped by 0 bases and J by 6 bases, with 5 bases between them. Germline V lookup: CDR1 GTSNPN, CDR2 SVGIG (reference sequence). This CDR3 region has 11 residues. CDR3 sequence: CAWSVWAEAFF. DNA for the CDR3: TGTGCCTGGAGTGTCTGGGCTGAAGCTTTCTTT. Full variable domain (missing parts from reference TRBV30 and TRBJ1-1): SQTIHQWPATLVQPVGSPLSLECTVEGTSNPNLYWYRQAAGRGLQLLFYSVGIGQISSEVPQNLSASRPQDRQFILSSKKLLLSDSGFYLCAWSVWAEAFFGQGTRLTVV.

This clonotype was seen a handful of times. V and J are TRBV7-6 and TRBJ1-1; 8 nucleotides match TRBD1. V lost 5 bases and J lost 6; bases outside the gene matches: 8. CDR3 size: 14 residues. The germline V gene encodes CDR1 SGHVS and CDR2 FNYEAQ. In DNA form, the CDR3 reads TGTGCCAGCAGCCCGGGACAGGTTCTGGCTGAAGCTTTCTTT. It specifies CASSPGQVLAEAFF.

This clonotype was picked up a small number of times. V and J are TRBV5-1 and TRBJ2-1; TRBD2 might be the D (6 bases). The J call may be faulty, since TRBJ2-7 better matches the DNA end. Germline CDR1 SGHRS, CDR2 YFSETQ. The CDR3 contains 18 residues. The CDR3: CASNSQSRGGASYNEQYF. The CDR3 nucleotides are TGCGCCAGCAACTCCCAGTCACGGGGCGGGGCCTCCTACAATGAGCAGTACTTC.

This chain joins TRBV12-3 or TRBV12-4 and TRBJ2-5; 9 bases match TRBD1. The CDR3 sequence is 14 residues long. V lost 3 bases and J lost 13; bases outside the gene matches: 12. DNA of the CDR3: TGTGCCAGCAGTTTTGGGTCGACAGGGGGTGCAAGGTACTTC. Amino acid sequence: CASSFGSTGGARYF.

This clonotype showed up many times. The V and J genes are TRBV7-2 and TRBJ1-2, with D tentatively TRBD1 (6 bases). This CDR3 spans 15 amino acids. Germline V lookup: CDR1 SGHTA, CDR2 FQGNSA. V shed 4 bases and J shed 8 bases, with 20 bases lying between them. The CDR3 nucleotides read TGTGCCAGCAGCTCCGGGACACCGATCGGTGGGGGCTACACCTTC. It codes for CASSSGTPIGGGYTF.

Points on this clonotype: Its ends do not fully match the called genes, so a read error is possible. The chain has TRBV5-1 and TRBJ1-1, with 9 bases fitting TRBD1. Germline V CDR1 and CDR2: SGHRS, YFSETQ. The CDR3 length is 13 residues. In nucleotides, the CDR3 is TGCGCCGGCAGCTTGGGTGGACAGGGGGAAGCTTTCTTT. It is translated as CAGSLGGQGEAFF.

The genes are TRBV20-1 and TRBJ1-4; 9 nucleotides align to TRBD1. The CDR3 spans 15 residues. Germline CDR1 and CDR2: DFQATT and SNEGSKA (reference sequence). V shed 1 base and J 7 bases; nucleotides not matched to a gene: 7. The CDR3 DNA sequence: TGCAGTGCTAGAGCCGCGGGACAGGGTAGTGAAAAACTGTTTTTT. Translating it yields CSARAAGQGSEKLFF.

This clonotype was seen repeatedly, ten times or more. The V call is TRBV7-9, the J call TRBJ2-7, with 12 bases that match TRBD1. Losses at the gene ends were 5 bases for V and 2 bases for J; bases not matched to a gene: 10. There are 17 residues in the CDR3. Germline V lookup: CDR1 SEHNR, CDR2 FQNEAQ (reference sequence). The CDR3 spells CASSIGTGGALAYEQYF. DNA of the CDR3: TGTGCCAGCAGCATTGGGACAGGGGGCGCCTTGGCCTACGAGCAGTACTTC.

The CDR3 reads CASSFRDGIHDGYTF. The CDR3 nucleotides read TGTGCCAGCAGTTTCCGGGACGGGATTCACGATGGCTACACCTTC. V gene TRBV12-3 or TRBV12-4 combines with J gene TRBJ1-2, with a weak D call TRBD1 (5 bases). Trimming left V 3 bases short and J 6 bases short, with 17 bases between. There are 15 residues in the CDR3.

A word on this clonotype: A single base separates this from a much larger clone, so it may be a read error. The chain has TRBV4-1 and TRBJ2-1; TRBD1 matches at 11 bases. There are 17 residues in the CDR3. The germline CDR1 and CDR2 sequences are MGHRA and YSYEKL. This CDR3 is CASGQALDRGRRNEQFF. The DNA of the CDR3 is TGCGCCAGCGGCCAAGCCTTGGACAGGGGGCGTCGAAATGAGCAGTTCTTC.

With regard to this clonotype: A read error is possible here, since a much larger clone lies one base away. This chain links TRBV12-3 or TRBV12-4 with TRBJ1-2; TRBD1 is a possible D gene (5 bases). The CDR3 consists of 12 residues. CDR3 protein: CASTSGTVGCTF. CDR3 nucleotides: TGTGCCAGCACCTCCGGGACGGTAGGCTGCACCTTC.

This clonotype was counted many times. The CDR3 sequence: CASSATDSNQPQHF. CDR3 nucleotide sequence: TGTGCCAGCAGTGCCACAGATAGCAATCAGCCCCAGCATTTT. J is TRBJ1-5 and V is TRBV6-4, with D hard to call. Trimming took off 4 bases at V and 0 bases at J, with 7 bases between the two ends. Germline V gives CDR1 MRHNA, CDR2 SNTAGT. The CDR3 totals 14 residues.